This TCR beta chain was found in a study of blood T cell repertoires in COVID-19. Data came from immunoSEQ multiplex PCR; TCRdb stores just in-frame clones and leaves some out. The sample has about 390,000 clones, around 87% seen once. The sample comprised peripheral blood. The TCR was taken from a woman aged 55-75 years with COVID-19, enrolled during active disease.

CDR3 loop: CASTNNDVGGEAFF. In DNA, the CDR3 is TGTGCCAGCACCAATAATGACGTGGGCGGGGAAGCTTTCTTT. This rearrangement joins TRBV9 to TRBJ1-1; D remains ambiguous. Germline CDR1 SGDLS, CDR2 YYNGEE. CDR3 size: 14 residues. Trimming removed 6 bases from V and 8 bases from J, with 20 bases in between. The entire variable domain, with the rest obtained from reference TRBV9 and TRBJ1-1, is as follows: DSGVTQTPKHLITATGQRVTLRCSPRSGDLSVYWYQQSLDQGLQFLIQYYNGEERAKGNILERFSAQQFPDLHSELNLSSLELGDSALYFCASTNNDVGGEAFFGQGTRLTVV.